A selection of T cell receptor beta chains follows, all from one sample in a study of cytomegalovirus exposure and HLA in healthy donors. The data were produced by immunoSEQ multiplex PCR, yet TCRdb's version contains in-frame clones alone and is incomplete. The sample records roughly 160,000 clones, 70% to 85% being singletons. Sequenced: PBMCs. These receptors were taken from a man aged 35-49 years in good health and CMV-seronegative. CDR3s include the opening cysteine and the closing phenylalanine or tryptophan. The D gene is left open where the match is weak. Size values are once, few and many counts, or a class for expanded clones, and some rows have none.

j_gene: TRBJ2-6; len: 17; v_gene: TRBV5-1; d_gene: NA; abundance: few; CDR3aa: CASSLVQRNSGANGLTF; CDR3nt: TGCGCCAGCAGCTTGGTCCAGCGAAACTCTGGGGCCAACGGCCTGACTTTC
j_gene: TRBJ2-4; len: 16; v_gene: TRBV6-1; d_gene: NA; abundance: NA; CDR3aa: CASSGGGRQNQNSQYF; CDR3nt: TGTGCCAGCAGTGGGGGAGGACGACAGAACCAAAACAGTCAGTACTTC
j_gene: TRBJ2-6; len: 14; v_gene: TRBV28; d_gene: TRBD1; abundance: NA; CDR3aa: CASGASAGGTGLTF; CDR3nt: TGTGCCAGCGGGGCCTCGGCAGGGGGTACCGGCCTGACTTTC
j_gene: TRBJ2-5; len: 17; v_gene: TRBV28; d_gene: TRBD2; abundance: NA; CDR3aa: CASSLTSGNEEGETQYF; CDR3nt: TGTGCCAGCAGTTTGACTAGCGGGAATGAGGAGGGAGAGACCCAGTACTTC
j_gene: TRBJ1-2; len: 13; v_gene: TRBV7-9; d_gene: NA; abundance: once; CDR3aa: CASSPRTDYGYTF; CDR3nt: TGTGCCAGCAGCCCCCGGACAGACTATGGCTACACCTTC
j_gene: TRBJ2-1; len: 14; v_gene: TRBV28; d_gene: TRBD1; abundance: NA; CDR3aa: CASSRDRGINEQFF; CDR3nt: TGTGCCAGCAGCCGCGACAGGGGGATCAATGAGCAGTTCTTC
j_gene: TRBJ2-3; len: 15; v_gene: TRBV7-2; d_gene: TRBD2; abundance: NA; CDR3aa: CASSLGLAGADTQYF; CDR3nt: TGTGCCAGCAGCTTAGGGCTAGCGGGTGCCGATACGCAGTATTTT
j_gene: TRBJ2-2; len: 16; v_gene: TRBV11-2; d_gene: TRBD2; abundance: NA; CDR3aa: CASSFVLAGIPGELFF; CDR3nt: TGTGCCAGCAGCTTCGTACTAGCGGGAATTCCCGGGGAGCTGTTTTTT
j_gene: TRBJ2-1; len: 15; v_gene: TRBV6-4; d_gene: TRBD2; abundance: few; CDR3aa: CASSHGTSGNNEQFF; CDR3nt: TGTGCCAGCAGTCACGGGACTAGCGGGAACAATGAGCAGTTCTTC
j_gene: TRBJ2-2; len: 17; v_gene: TRBV19; d_gene: NA; abundance: NA; CDR3aa: CASSIVGGQRHTGELFF; CDR3nt: TGTGCCAGTAGTATAGTAGGCGGACAGAGACACACCGGGGAGCTGTTTTTT
j_gene: TRBJ2-7; len: 11; v_gene: TRBV20-1; d_gene: NA; abundance: NA; CDR3aa: CSARGHREQYF; CDR3nt: TGCAGTGCTAGAGGACATCGCGAGCAGTATTTC
j_gene: TRBJ1-1; len: 12; v_gene: TRBV5-1; d_gene: NA; abundance: NA; CDR3aa: CASSLPVSLAFF; CDR3nt: TGCGCCAGCAGCTTGCCTGTTAGTCTGGCTTTCTTT
j_gene: TRBJ2-7; len: 16; v_gene: TRBV5-4; d_gene: NA; abundance: NA; CDR3aa: CASSLEPQGSSYEQYF; CDR3nt: TGTGCCAGCAGCTTGGAACCGCAGGGTAGCTCCTACGAGCAGTACTTC
j_gene: TRBJ2-7; len: 13; v_gene: TRBV6-5; d_gene: TRBD2; abundance: NA; CDR3aa: CARDPSGTYEQYF; CDR3nt: TGTGCCAGGGACCCTAGCGGCACCTACGAGCAGTACTTC
j_gene: TRBJ1-5; len: 15; v_gene: TRBV29-1; d_gene: NA; abundance: NA; CDR3aa: CSVEGTGPGSQPQHF; CDR3nt: TGCAGCGTTGAAGGCACAGGGCCGGGGAGTCAGCCCCAGCATTTT
j_gene: TRBJ2-3; len: 14; v_gene: TRBV4-2; d_gene: NA; abundance: NA; CDR3aa: CASSPRGGPDTQYF; CDR3nt: TGTGCCAGCAGCCCGAGGGGGGGGCCGGATACGCAGTATTTT
j_gene: TRBJ1-6; len: 14; v_gene: TRBV5-1; d_gene: TRBD1; abundance: NA; CDR3aa: CASSLEGARSPLHF; CDR3nt: TGCGCCAGCAGCTTGGAGGGGGCCCGTTCACCCCTCCACTTT
j_gene: TRBJ2-7; len: 14; v_gene: TRBV6-5; d_gene: NA; abundance: NA; CDR3aa: CASSYSSQGYEQYF; CDR3nt: TGTGCCAGCAGTTACTCGAGTCAGGGCTACGAGCAGTACTTC
j_gene: TRBJ2-6; len: 18; v_gene: TRBV5-4; d_gene: NA; abundance: NA; CDR3aa: CASSAIRSPSSGANGLTF; CDR3nt: TGTGCCAGCAGCGCGATACGAAGTCCCAGCTCTGGGGCCAACGGCCTGACTTTC
j_gene: TRBJ2-1; len: 14; v_gene: TRBV6-5; d_gene: TRBD1; abundance: NA; CDR3aa: CASTGDRGPNEQFF; CDR3nt: TGTGCCAGCACGGGGGACAGGGGGCCCAATGAGCAGTTCTTC
j_gene: TRBJ2-5; len: 15; v_gene: TRBV7-7; d_gene: TRBD2; abundance: NA; CDR3aa: CASSWGGLAQETQYF; CDR3nt: TGTGCTAGCAGCTGGGGAGGACTAGCCCAAGAGACCCAGTACTTC
j_gene: TRBJ2-1; len: 17; v_gene: TRBV28; d_gene: TRBD1; abundance: NA; CDR3aa: CASSSALGQGGYNEQFF; CDR3nt: TGTGCCAGCAGTTCCGCGCTAGGACAGGGAGGCTACAATGAGCAGTTCTTC
j_gene: TRBJ2-7; len: 14; v_gene: TRBV7-2; d_gene: TRBD2; abundance: NA; CDR3aa: CASGGLAGVYEQYF; CDR3nt: TGTGCCAGCGGCGGACTAGCGGGAGTATACGAGCAGTACTTC
j_gene: TRBJ2-7; len: 15; v_gene: TRBV11-2; d_gene: TRBD1; abundance: NA; CDR3aa: CASSWDRDRYYEQYF; CDR3nt: TGTGCCAGCAGCTGGGATCGGGACAGATATTACGAGCAGTACTTC
j_gene: TRBJ2-5; len: 19; v_gene: TRBV28; d_gene: TRBD1; abundance: NA; CDR3aa: CASYSRDRGLIDQGGTQYF; CDR3nt: TGTGCCAGCTACTCCCGGGACAGGGGCTTGATTGATCAGGGAGGGACCCAGTACTTC
j_gene: TRBJ1-1; len: 14; v_gene: TRBV19; d_gene: NA; abundance: NA; CDR3aa: CASNRGGMNTEAFF; CDR3nt: TGTGCCAGCAATAGGGGAGGGATGAACACTGAAGCTTTCTTT
j_gene: TRBJ2-1; len: 13; v_gene: TRBV7-2; d_gene: NA; abundance: NA; CDR3aa: CASSSIGTGEQFF; CDR3nt: TGTGCCAGCAGCTCCATCGGCACGGGTGAGCAGTTCTTC
j_gene: TRBJ2-5; len: 14; v_gene: TRBV19; d_gene: TRBD1; abundance: NA; CDR3aa: CASRSGTGGETQYF; CDR3nt: TGTGCCAGTAGATCCGGGACAGGGGGGGAGACCCAGTACTTC
j_gene: TRBJ2-5; len: 14; v_gene: TRBV10-3; d_gene: TRBD1; abundance: few; CDR3aa: CAISESDRGETQYF; CDR3nt: TGTGCCATCAGTGAGTCGGACAGGGGAGAGACCCAGTACTTC
j_gene: TRBJ2-4; len: 16; v_gene: TRBV7-2; d_gene: NA; abundance: NA; CDR3aa: CASSSSVTVAKNIQYF; CDR3nt: TGTGCCAGCAGCTCCTCCGTAACGGTAGCCAAAAACATTCAGTACTTC
j_gene: TRBJ2-3; len: 17; v_gene: TRBV28; d_gene: TRBD2; abundance: NA; CDR3aa: CASRPLQGTSGTGTQYF; CDR3nt: TGTGCCAGCAGACCATTACAGGGGACTAGCGGTACCGGTACGCAGTATTTT
j_gene: TRBJ2-7; len: 14; v_gene: TRBV5-6; d_gene: TRBD1; abundance: NA; CDR3aa: CASSLGDRVGEQYF; CDR3nt: TGTGCCAGCAGCTTGGGGGACAGGGTGGGTGAGCAGTACTTC
j_gene: TRBJ2-7; len: 13; v_gene: TRBV19; d_gene: NA; abundance: NA; CDR3aa: CASSTTGDYEQYF; CDR3nt: TGTGCCAGTAGTACGACAGGAGACTACGAGCAGTACTTC
j_gene: TRBJ1-6; len: 14; v_gene: TRBV5-6; d_gene: TRBD1; abundance: NA; CDR3aa: CASSYGQGASPLHF; CDR3nt: TGTGCCAGCAGCTATGGACAGGGGGCATCACCCCTCCACTTT
j_gene: TRBJ2-7; len: 15; v_gene: TRBV9; d_gene: TRBD1; abundance: NA; CDR3aa: CASSVGDRAHYEQYF; CDR3nt: TGTGCCAGCAGCGTAGGGGACAGGGCCCACTACGAGCAGTACTTC
j_gene: TRBJ2-2; len: 14; v_gene: TRBV7-9; d_gene: TRBD1; abundance: NA; CDR3aa: CSSSPGGRTGELFF; CDR3nt: TGTTCCAGCAGCCCAGGGGGTCGGACCGGGGAGCTGTTTTTT
j_gene: TRBJ1-2; len: 14; v_gene: TRBV7-2; d_gene: NA; abundance: NA; CDR3aa: CASSPNRGAYGYTF; CDR3nt: TGTGCCAGCAGCCCGAACCGGGGGGCGTATGGCTACACCTTC
j_gene: TRBJ2-3; len: 17; v_gene: TRBV28; d_gene: TRBD2; abundance: once; CDR3aa: CASSLPAGGLRTDTQYF; CDR3nt: TGTGCCAGCAGTTTACCAGCGGGAGGGCTCCGCACAGATACGCAGTATTTT
j_gene: TRBJ2-3; len: 14; v_gene: TRBV5-1; d_gene: NA; abundance: NA; CDR3aa: CASTTQEAMDTQYF; CDR3nt: TGCGCCAGCACCACCCAAGAGGCTATGGATACGCAGTATTTT
j_gene: TRBJ2-1; len: 12; v_gene: TRBV6-4; d_gene: NA; abundance: few; CDR3aa: CASSDGANEQFF; CDR3nt: TGTGCCAGCAGTGACGGGGCCAATGAGCAGTTCTTC
j_gene: TRBJ2-4; len: 14; v_gene: TRBV5-1; d_gene: TRBD1; abundance: few; CDR3aa: CASSLQGPKNIQYF; CDR3nt: TGCGCCAGCAGCTTACAGGGGCCCAAAAACATTCAGTACTTC
j_gene: TRBJ2-2; len: 13; v_gene: TRBV27; d_gene: NA; abundance: NA; CDR3aa: CASSSHLTGELFF; CDR3nt: TGTGCCAGCAGTTCACATCTGACCGGGGAGCTGTTTTTT
j_gene: TRBJ2-2; len: 13; v_gene: TRBV10-3; d_gene: NA; abundance: NA; CDR3aa: CAISRDSDGELFF; CDR3nt: TGTGCCATCAGCCGGGACTCGGACGGGGAGCTGTTTTTT
j_gene: TRBJ1-1; len: 15; v_gene: TRBV7-9; d_gene: NA; abundance: NA; CDR3aa: CASSSAVPGRTEAFF; CDR3nt: TGTGCCAGCAGCTCAGCCGTCCCGGGGAGAACTGAAGCTTTCTTT
j_gene: TRBJ1-6; len: 14; v_gene: TRBV27; d_gene: TRBD1; abundance: once; CDR3aa: CASSRDRTNSPLHF; CDR3nt: TGTGCCAGCAGTCGGGACAGGACGAATTCACCCCTCCACTTT
j_gene: TRBJ2-7; len: 11; v_gene: TRBV30; d_gene: TRBD2; abundance: NA; CDR3aa: CAGRGGDEQYF; CDR3nt: TGTGCCGGGAGGGGAGGGGACGAGCAGTACTTC
j_gene: TRBJ2-5; len: 14; v_gene: TRBV9; d_gene: TRBD1; abundance: NA; CDR3aa: CASSQTGPRETQYF; CDR3nt: TGTGCCAGCAGCCAGACAGGGCCGAGGGAGACCCAGTACTTC